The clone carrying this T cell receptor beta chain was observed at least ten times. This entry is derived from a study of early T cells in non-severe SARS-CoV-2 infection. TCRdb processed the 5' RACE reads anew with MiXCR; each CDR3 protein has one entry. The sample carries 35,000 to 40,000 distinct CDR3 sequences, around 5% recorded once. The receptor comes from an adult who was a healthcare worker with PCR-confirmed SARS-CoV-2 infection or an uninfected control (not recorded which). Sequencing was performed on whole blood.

The CDR3 region has the DNA TGTGCCAGCAGCCCGGGGGCACAGCCCCAGCATTTT. Protein sequence: CASSPGAQPQHF. V and J are TRBV12-3 or TRBV12-4 and TRBJ1-5; possible D gene TRBD1, 6 bases. The CDR3 extends over 12 amino acids. Trimming removed 6 bases at V and 7 bases at J, with 10 bases between.